The 14 T cell receptor beta chains reported below all come from one sample, sequenced in a study of blood T cells in healthy people across ages. For the second PCR, which ran for roughly 6 to 12 cycles, a sample-barcoded 5' primer and a J-beta primer mix were used. TCRdb reprocessed the 5' RACE reads with MiXCR, giving one entry per CDR3 protein. This table has 700,000 to 800,000 distinct CDR3 sequences, roughly two fifths appearing once. Sequenced material: blood. The receptors derive from a woman in her sixties or seventies in good health.

The chain couples TRBV6-1 to TRBJ2-1; the D gene could be TRBD1 or TRBD2 (6 bases each). The better agreement between TRBJ2-7 and the DNA end casts doubt on the J call. The CDR3 totals 16 residues. Germline CDR1 and CDR2: MNHNS and SASEGT. As DNA, the CDR3 is TGTGCCAGCAGTGATAGTAGGGGGGAGAGGGACAATGAGCAGTACTTC. Translated, it gives CASSDSRGERDNEQYF.

The rearrangement links TRBV2 to TRBJ2-1; D might be TRBD1 (6 bases). TRBJ2-7 explains the end of the DNA better; the J call may be wrong. The CDR3 is 13 residues long. The germline CDR1 and CDR2 sequences are SNHLY and FYNNEI. CDR3 in DNA: TGTGCCAGCACGGCAGGGGCCTACAATGAGCAGTACTTC. Its translation: CASTAGAYNEQYF.

This clonotype was seen a handful of times. The chain has TRBV6-2 or TRBV6-3 and TRBJ1-2, with a possible D match to TRBD1 (5 bases). Germline V CDR1 and CDR2: MNHEY, SVGEGT. The V end was cut by 8 bases, the J end by 4 bases, with 5 bases between. This CDR3 is built from 10 residues. The CDR3 here is CASGTYGYTF. The CDR3 DNA is TGTGCCAGCGGGACCTATGGCTACACCTTC.

The chain couples TRBV7-2 to TRBJ1-2, with 7 bases identical to TRBD1. This CDR3 has 14 amino acids. J was trimmed by 4 bases and V by 11 bases; bases with no gene match: 13. Germline V gene lookup returns CDR1 SGHTA and CDR2 FQGNSA. In DNA, the CDR3 is TGTGCCTCCAGGGGAGGGGGCCCTATCTATGGCTACACCTTC. This codes for CASRGGGPIYGYTF. The variable domain in full, completed from reference TRBV7-2 and TRBJ1-2, reads GAGVSQSPSNKVTEKGKDVELRCDPISGHTALYWYRQSLGQGLEFLIYFQGNSAPDKSGLPSDRFSAERTGGSVSTLTIQRTQQEDSAVYLCASRGGGPIYGYTFGSGTRLTVV.

This clonotype has more than one count but fewer than ten. The rearrangement links TRBV6-1 to TRBJ2-1, with TRBD1 identical over 7 bases. This CDR3 has 14 residues. The junction had 11 bases not matched to a gene; V was cut back by 7 bases and J by 8 bases. Germline V gene sequence: CDR1 MNHNS, CDR2 SASEGT. CDR3 sequence: CASTQTGDRDEQFF. In nucleotides, the CDR3 is TGTGCCAGCACCCAAACAGGGGACCGGGATGAGCAGTTCTTC.

This chain connects TRBV20-1 to TRBJ1-2; the D is unclear. CDR3 length: 12 amino acids. The V gene's germline CDR1 is DFQATT and CDR2 SNEGSKA (reference sequence). Trimming took 0 bases from V and 6 from J, leaving 8 bases between them. The CDR3 is CSARDLGHGYTF. CDR3 DNA: TGCAGTGCTAGAGACCTCGGTCATGGCTACACCTTC.

This clonotype was counted many times. The junction and the germline gene differ at one end; a read error may be behind it. V and J are TRBV28 and TRBJ2-7; unclear D gene. The germline V gene has CDR1 MDHEN and CDR2 SYDVKM. This CDR3 has 12 residues. DNA for the CDR3: TGTGCCAGCAGCTTATCCGGCTACGAGCAGTACTTC. Its protein is CASSLSGYEQYF.

This clonotype came up a few times. The chain combines TRBV11-2 with TRBJ2-1; D unclear. Trimming left V 2 bases short and J 10 bases short, with 6 bases between. CDR3 length: 11 residues. The germline gives CDR1 SGHAT, CDR2 FQNNGV. CDR3 bases: TGTGCCAGCAGCTTAAGTCAGGAGCAGTTCTTC. It translates to CASSLSQEQFF.

A few counts support this clonotype. The V gene is TRBV7-9, the J gene TRBJ1-4; TRBD1 matches at 8 bases. This CDR3 is built from 16 residues. The germline V gene encodes CDR1 SEHNR and CDR2 FQNEAQ (reference sequence). After removal of 5 bases from V and 4 bases from J, the junction contained 9 bases not matched to a gene. CDR3 coding DNA: TGTGCCAGCAGCCTAGATTGGGGACAGGATAATGAAAAACTGTTTTTT. This translates into CASSLDWGQDNEKLFF.

The gene calls are TRBV20-1 and TRBJ1-5; 7 bases align to TRBD1. Per the germline V gene, CDR1 is DFQATT and CDR2 is SNEGSKA (reference sequence). J gave up 4 bases and V 4 bases, and 10 bases lay outside the gene matches. This CDR3 has 15 amino acids. The CDR3 loop is CSATVAPGGNQPQHF. CDR3 sequence (DNA): TGCAGTGCTACCGTGGCTCCAGGGGGTAATCAGCCCCAGCATTTT.

The genes are TRBV5-1 and TRBJ2-7; tentatively, D is TRBD1 (6 bases). The CDR3 covers 16 residues. Per germline, CDR1 SGHRS and CDR2 YFSETQ. The V end was cut by 0 bases, the J end by 0 bases, with 13 bases between. The CDR3 bases are TGCGCCAGCAGCTTGGCCCTACGGACAGTCTCCTACGAGCAGTACTTC. Encoded protein: CASSLALRTVSYEQYF.

The chain links TRBV28 to TRBJ1-4; D unclear. CDR3 size: 16 residues. V lost 10 bases and J lost 1, with 19 bases in between. Germline lookup yields CDR1 MDHEN and CDR2 SYDVKM. CDR3: CATERPPGLTNEKLFF. The CDR3 bases are TGTGCCACCGAGAGACCCCCGGGTTTAACTAATGAAAAACTGTTTTTT. Full variable domain (remainder filled in from reference TRBV28 and TRBJ1-4): DVKVTQSSRYLVKRTGEKVFLECVQDMDHENMFWYRQDPGLGLRLIYFSYDVKMKEKGDIPEGYSVSREKKERFSLILESASTNQTSMYLCATERPPGLTNEKLFFGSGTQLSVL.

About this clonotype: At one boundary the junction diverges from the germline segment, which might be a read error. The chain carries TRBV6-5 and TRBJ2-4, with 8 nucleotides matching TRBD1. This CDR3 comprises 13 residues. Germline lookup yields CDR1 MNHEY and CDR2 SVGAGI. The CDR3 nucleotides are TGTGTCAGCAGTTACAGGGGGAAAAACATTCAGTACTTC. The encoded protein is CVSSYRGKNIQYF.

V usage is TRBV5-1 and J usage is TRBJ2-2, with 11 bases fitting TRBD2. Germline V gives CDR1 SGHRS, CDR2 YFSETQ. The length of the CDR3 is 16 residues. Trimming took 1 base from V and 3 from J; bases not matched to a gene: 2. CDR3 amino acids: CASSLRSGGDTGELFF. CDR3 coding DNA: TGCGCCAGCAGCTTGCGTAGCGGGGGGGACACCGGGGAGCTGTTTTTT.